This T cell receptor beta chain was found in a study of blood T cell repertoires in COVID-19. The overall study: Acute and convalescent COVID-19 specimens originated in the United States, Italy and Spain. PBMCs, B-cell-depleted T cells, or T cells were the source of the cDNA or gDNA that made up the material.

Deletions cut 6 bases from V and 10 bases from J, with 16 bases between. The CDR3 sequence is 13 residues long. CDR1 is SSHAT, CDR2 FNYEAQ, per germline (reference sequence). In the original processing: Amplification of reference gene primers was used by the study to estimate nucleated cell counts. Method: immunoSEQ multiplex PCR; TCRdb's copy keeps in-frame clones and lacks some. Clonal size and the V and J genes are those of that table, whereas D and trimming came from the DNA. Of 290,000 or so clones listed, roughly 85% were seen once; the top ten hold around 5.5%. The origin of this receptor is a man aged 50 to 60 with active or convalescent COVID-19. Sequencing was done on a sample of peripheral blood. This chain links TRBV7-7 with TRBJ2-1; D ambiguous. CDR3 bases: TGTGCCAGCAGTAAAACCCAGGATTCCGAGCAGTTCTTC. Translation gives CASSKTQDSEQFF.